Listed below are T cell receptor beta chains from one sample, sequenced in a study of T cells and Merkel cell carcinoma outcomes. Method: immunoSEQ multiplex PCR; TCRdb's copy keeps in-frame clones and lacks some. Of some 21,000 clones in the sample, around 79% are singletons; the top ten hold roughly 3.2%. The sample consisted of tumor tissue from Merkel cell carcinoma. Receptor source: a human donor with Merkel cell carcinoma. Each CDR3 is given with its conserved first and last residue. A D gene is named only where the DNA matches it firmly. Clone size, where shown, is once, few, many, or a class for clones that have expanded.

TRBD2	NA	TRBV19	CASSYSGRAPYEQYF
NA	once	TRBV5-1	CASSLAKRGRDTQYF
NA	NA	TRBV14	CASSQADGVRAFF
NA	few	TRBV10-3	CAISPGRRQETQYF
NA	NA	TRBV29-1	CSVAPHTGELFF
NA	NA	TRBV20-1	CSASQSSEQYF
NA	NA	TRBV27	CASLGLGPNTEAFF
NA	NA	TRBV10-2	CASSEWPPKPTYEQYF
NA	NA	TRBV5-1	CASSRFREDTEAFF
TRBD1	NA	TRBV5-1	CASSTGQPNQPQHF
NA	once	TRBV5-1	CASSQRGQETQYF
NA	NA	TRBV5-1	CASSLGQGISPLHF
TRBD1	NA	TRBV23-1	CASSLRTGGRQPQHF
TRBD1	medium-sized	TRBV7-2	CASSLTGTDGYTF
TRBD2	NA	TRBV6-1	CATRTSWVDEQFF
NA	NA	TRBV4-1	CASSQDFGRLNTEAFF
NA	NA	TRBV6-6	CASSYHTQVTNYSYTF
NA	NA	TRBV18	CASSPGRVSGNTIYF
TRBD1	NA	TRBV7-2	CASSPGDRGVEKLFF
NA	once	TRBV1	CTSSRTSQGFSEQYF
NA	few	TRBV11-3	CASSPVGGLSNEQFF
NA	NA	TRBV6-5	CASSPQGAEAFF